The 21 T cell receptor beta chains in this list originate from one sample, sequenced in a study of T-cell reconstitution after alpha-beta-depleted transplantation in children. Using unique molecular identifiers, the investigators prepared the TCRbeta library. Using its own MiXCR run on the PCR reads, TCRdb lists one record per CDR3 protein. The repertoire includes 450,000 to 600,000 distinct CDR3 sequences, 8% to 11% of them detected once, and around 2.2% sits in the top ten. The starting material was PBMCs, obtained before TCRalphabeta/CD19-depleted stem cell transplant. All receptors derive from a child aged 2-15 years with inherited bone marrow failure, due to receive a stem cell transplant.

This clonotype was counted ten times or more. The chain combines TRBV5-1 with TRBJ2-2, with D perhaps matching TRBD2 (6 bases). This CDR3 has 14 residues. Germline V gene data show CDR1 as SGHRS and CDR2 as YFSETQ. Trimming removed 1 base from V and 5 bases from J, with 9 bases in between. The CDR3 reads CASSLFRETGELFF. CDR3 coding DNA: TGCGCCAGCAGCTTGTTTCGGGAGACCGGGGAGCTGTTTTTT.

This clonotype was detected many times. The rearrangement joins TRBV5-1 to TRBJ2-2; TRBD2 might be the D (6 bases). Germline V gene lookup returns CDR1 SGHRS and CDR2 YFSETQ. Trimming took off 6 bases at V and 6 bases at J, with 18 bases between the two ends. The CDR3 loop spans 15 amino acids. CDR3 nucleotides: TGCGCCAGCACGATGGGCGGGACGGTGGCCGGGGAGCTGTTTTTT. Encoded protein: CASTMGGTVAGELFF.

This clonotype was seen a few times. The chain employs TRBV6-2 or TRBV6-3 and TRBJ2-7; 10 nucleotides agree with TRBD2. This CDR3 has 20 amino acids. J lost 2 bases, V lost 5 bases, and 21 bases had no gene match. Germline V gene lookup returns CDR1 MNHEY and CDR2 SVGEGT. The CDR3: CASSHNFVGLATMDTYEQYF. In DNA, the CDR3 is TGTGCCAGCAGTCATAATTTCGTGGGACTAGCGACCATGGACACCTACGAGCAGTACTTC.

This clonotype was counted ten times or more. The V and J genes are TRBV4-2 and TRBJ1-5; TRBD1 matches at 8 bases. This CDR3 contains 16 residues. In germline, CDR1 is LGHNA, CDR2 YNFKEQ. The V and J ends lost 4 bases and 4 bases, in that order; junction bases with no gene match: 9. The CDR3 sequence is CASSLTGQGSNQPQHF. In DNA, the CDR3 is TGTGCCAGCAGCCTCACTGGACAGGGCTCTAATCAGCCCCAGCATTTT.

This clonotype showed up many times. CDR3 bases: TGTGCCAGCTACTATAGGGAAAATGAGCAGTTCTTC. It specifies CASYYRENEQFF. The chain carries TRBV6-6 and TRBJ2-1; D uncertain. V dropped 8 bases and J dropped 7 bases, with 12 bases sitting between them. The CDR3 sequence is 12 residues long. The germline gives CDR1 MNHNY, CDR2 SVGAGI (reference sequence).

This clonotype was recorded at least ten times. The gene calls are TRBV5-5 and TRBJ2-7; TRBD1 agrees at 9 bases. CDR1 and CDR2 (germline): SGHKS, YYEKEE (reference sequence). The length of the CDR3 is 16 residues. V was clipped by 2 bases and J by 6 bases; unmatched bases: 12. As DNA, the CDR3 is TGTGCCAGCAGCTTTGATCCGGGACAGGGATCCGGCGAGCAGTACTTC. It codes for CASSFDPGQGSGEQYF.

Ten or more counts support this clonotype. This chain connects TRBV7-9 to TRBJ1-2; D possibly corresponds to TRBD1 (6 bases). The CDR3 is 13 amino acids. Germline CDR1 SEHNR, CDR2 FQNEAQ (reference sequence). V shed 0 bases and J shed 6 bases, with 8 bases lying between them. CDR3 coding DNA: TGTGCCAGCAGCTTAGCGCAGGGGAATGGCTACACCTTC. Its protein product is CASSLAQGNGYTF.

CDR3 sequence reads: CASSLTSGRLHEQFF. The CDR3 nucleotides are TGTGCCAGCAGCTTGACTAGCGGGAGGCTCCATGAGCAGTTCTTC. The V call is TRBV3-1, the J call TRBJ2-1, with TRBD2 matching 13 bases. Germline V gene sequence: CDR1 LGHDT, CDR2 YNNKEL (reference sequence). V dropped 5 bases and J dropped 8; count of bases not matched to a gene: 6. The CDR3 length is 15 residues.

The table lists this clonotype with many counts. V and J are TRBV12-3 or TRBV12-4 and TRBJ2-3; TRBD1 agrees at 8 bases. The CDR3 covers 14 residues. Trimming took 5 bases from V and 0 from J; bases not matched to a gene: 1. CDR3 residues: CASSRTGSTDTQYF. The CDR3, as DNA: TGTGCCAGCAGTCGGACAGGGAGCACAGATACGCAGTATTTT.

The sample holds many counts of this clonotype. This chain joins TRBV4-2 and TRBJ2-7; 9 bases line up with TRBD2. The CDR3 contains 17 residues. Germline V CDR1 and CDR2: LGHNA, YNFKEQ. Trimming cost V 1 base and J 5 bases; bases outside gene matches: 12. CDR3 DNA: TGTGCCAGCAGCCAAGTGCTAATAGCGGGGGAGAGACACGAGCAGTACTTC. Its translation is CASSQVLIAGERHEQYF.

This clonotype has just a few counts. The chain carries TRBV5-4 and TRBJ2-5; the match to TRBD2 covers 7 bases. The CDR3 spans 14 residues. CDR1 SGHNT and CDR2 YYREEE come from the germline V gene (reference sequence). With 4 bases clipped from V and 5 bases from J, the junction kept 8 bases outside the gene matches. CDR3 protein: CASSPERDWETQYF. The CDR3 DNA reads TGTGCCAGCAGCCCGGAGCGGGACTGGGAGACCCAGTACTTC.

This rearrangement joins TRBV23-1 to TRBJ2-4; perhaps TRBD2 as D (6 bases). TRBV23-1 qualifies as an ORF whose function is uncertain. This CDR3 is 19 amino acids long. V shed 5 bases and J shed 2 bases, with 25 bases lying between them. The DNA for the CDR3 is TGCGCCAGCAGTTGCGGAGCGGACGCTAAGGAGGGCACCAAAAACATTCAGTACTTC. Its protein product is CASSCGADAKEGTKNIQYF.

This clonotype has ten or more counts. The rearrangement uses TRBV11-2 and TRBJ1-2; unclear D gene. CDR1 is SGHAT, CDR2 FQNNGV, per germline. CDR3 length: 13 amino acids. The germline V and J ends were trimmed by 1 base and 3 bases, with 6 bases remaining between them. The CDR3 protein is CASSLGLDYGYTF. The CDR3 DNA reads as TGTGCCAGCAGCTTAGGGTTGGACTATGGCTACACCTTC.

V and J are TRBV11-2 and TRBJ1-1; D is ambiguous. The length of the CDR3 is 13 residues. V shed 4 bases and J shed 5 bases, with 11 bases lying between them. Germline CDR1 and CDR2: SGHAT and FQNNGV. The CDR3 region is CASSSPISTEAFF. Written as DNA, the CDR3 is TGTGCCAGCAGCTCCCCCATTAGTACTGAAGCTTTCTTT.

This clonotype was picked up a small number of times. CDR3 residues: CASSRLQREGYEQYF. CDR3 DNA: TGTGCCAGCAGCCGTCTTCAGCGGGAGGGCTACGAGCAGTACTTC. The rearrangement joins TRBV11-2 to TRBJ2-7; 10 positions match TRBD2. The CDR3 spans 15 residues. The V gene's germline CDR1 is SGHAT and CDR2 FQNNGV. V lost 5 bases and J lost 3; bases outside the gene matches: 7.

This clonotype was detected many times. The chain uses TRBV5-5 and TRBJ1-3; TRBD1 matches 7 bases. The CDR3 is 15 amino acids. Looked up from germline, CDR1 is SGHKS and CDR2 is YYEKEE (reference sequence). Trimming took 3 bases from V and 0 from J; bases not matched to a gene: 3. The CDR3 DNA follows: TGTGCCAGCAGCTGGGACAGCCTCTCTGGAAACACCATATATTTT. Protein product: CASSWDSLSGNTIYF.

This clonotype was counted ten times or more. The V and J genes are TRBV5-1 and TRBJ2-3; D is undetermined. Trimming shortened V by 6 bases and J by 3 bases, and 8 bases separated the two germline ends. The CDR3 length is 12 residues. The germline V gene encodes CDR1 SGHRS and CDR2 YFSETQ. DNA for the CDR3: TGCGCCAGCAACCAGGAGACAGATACGCAGTATTTT. Translating it yields CASNQETDTQYF.

This clonotype was recorded at least ten times. The rearrangement uses TRBV5-6 and TRBJ2-5; D unresolved. The CDR3 spans 15 residues. Germline assignment: CDR1 SGHDT and CDR2 YYEEEE. V lost 0 bases and J 6 bases, leaving 15 bases between the germline ends. The CDR3 bases are TGTGCCAGCAGCTTGGTCGCGAGGCCCTCGAAGACCCAGTACTTC. Translating gives CASSLVARPSKTQYF.

This rearrangement joins TRBV28 to TRBJ2-7; perhaps TRBD2 as D (5 bases). CDR1 is MDHEN and CDR2 is SYDVKM in the germline V gene. V was clipped by 6 bases and J by 2 bases, with 20 bases between them. The CDR3 extends over 16 amino acids. The CDR3 region has the DNA TGTGCCAGCAGCATCTTCCGGCTAGCCCGAACCTACGAGCAGTACTTC. The encoded protein is CASSIFRLARTYEQYF.

This clonotype turned up a few times. The chain carries TRBV7-2 and TRBJ2-1; 8 bases fit TRBD2. Germline CDR1 SGHTA, CDR2 FQGNSA. V was pared by 5 bases and J by 15 bases, with 6 bases of the junction left unmatched. This CDR3 spans 11 amino acids. The CDR3: CASSLTSARFF. Here the CDR3 DNA reads TGTGCCAGCAGCCTGACTAGCGCAAGGTTCTTC. Full variable domain (rest looked up from reference TRBV7-2 and TRBJ2-1): GAGVSQSPSNKVTEKGKDVELRCDPISGHTALYWYRQSLGQGLEFLIYFQGNSAPDKSGLPSDRFSAERTGGSVSTLTIQRTQQEDSAVYLCASSLTSARFFGPGTRLTVL.

This chain uses TRBV4-2 with TRBJ1-4; TRBD1 is a possible D gene (6 bases). This CDR3 comprises 14 residues. Per the germline V gene, CDR1 is LGHNA and CDR2 is YNFKEQ. V was clipped by 4 bases and J by 4 bases, with 10 bases between them. The CDR3 DNA follows: TGTGCCAGCAGCCCAGGGGCGAATAATGAAAAACTGTTTTTT. Protein sequence: CASSPGANNEKLFF.